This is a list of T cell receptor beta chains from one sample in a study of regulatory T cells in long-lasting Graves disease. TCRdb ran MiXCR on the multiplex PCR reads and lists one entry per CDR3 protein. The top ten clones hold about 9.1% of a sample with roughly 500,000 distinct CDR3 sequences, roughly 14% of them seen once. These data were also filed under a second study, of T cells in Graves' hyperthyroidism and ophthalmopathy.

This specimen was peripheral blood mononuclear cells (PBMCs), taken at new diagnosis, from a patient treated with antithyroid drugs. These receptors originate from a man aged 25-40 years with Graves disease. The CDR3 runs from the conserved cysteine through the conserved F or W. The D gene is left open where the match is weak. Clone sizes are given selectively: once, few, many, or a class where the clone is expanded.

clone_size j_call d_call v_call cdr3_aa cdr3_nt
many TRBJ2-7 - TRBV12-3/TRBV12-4 CASSLESPLYEQYF TGTGCCAGCAGTTTAGAGTCCCCGCTCTACGAGCAGTACTTC
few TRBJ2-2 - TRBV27 CASSLQGRVYGELFF TGTGCCAGCAGTTTACAGGGTCGAGTATACGGGGAGCTGTTTTTT
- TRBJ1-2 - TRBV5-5 CASSFRTPGYTF TGTGCCAGCAGTTTTCGAACGCCGGGCTACACCTTC
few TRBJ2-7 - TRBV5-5 CASSPKRVGSSYEQYF TGTGCCAGCAGTCCAAAGCGAGTAGGATCCTCCTACGAGCAGTACTTC
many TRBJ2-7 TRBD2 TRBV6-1 CASKGGSLGEQYF TGTGCCAGCAAGGGCGGGAGCCTCGGCGAGCAGTACTTC
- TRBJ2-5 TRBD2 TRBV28 CASSLSSGSLQGTQYF TGTGCCAGCAGTTTATCCAGCGGGAGTTTGCAAGGGACCCAGTACTTC
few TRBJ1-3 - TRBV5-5 CASNEGSSGNTIYF TGTGCCAGCAACGAAGGGAGCTCTGGAAACACCATATATTTT
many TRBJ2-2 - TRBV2 CASSQRWTGELFF TGTGCCAGCAGCCAAAGGTGGACCGGGGAGCTGTTTTTT
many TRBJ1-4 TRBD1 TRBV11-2 CASSLEQGAEANEKLFF TGTGCCAGCAGCTTAGAACAGGGGGCTGAGGCTAATGAAAAACTGTTTTTT
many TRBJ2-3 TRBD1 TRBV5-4 CASRADRVLDTQYF TGTGCCAGCAGGGCAGACAGGGTGTTAGATACGCAGTATTTT
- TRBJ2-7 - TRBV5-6 CASSSEYEQHF TGTGCCAGCAGCTCGGAGTACGAGCAGCACTTC
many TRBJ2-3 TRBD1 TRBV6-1 CASSPSGQGAGDTQYF TGTGCCAGCAGTCCCTCCGGACAGGGGGCAGGAGATACGCAGTATTTT
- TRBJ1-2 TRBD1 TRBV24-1 CATSDPRQGSRNGYTF TGTGCCACCAGTGATCCCAGACAGGGTAGTCGGAATGGCTACACCTTC
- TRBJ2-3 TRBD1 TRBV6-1 CASRDRATDTQYF TGTGCCAGCCGGGACAGGGCCACAGATACGCAGTATTTT
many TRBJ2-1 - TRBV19 CASSIMSFYLYNEQFF TGTGCCAGTAGTATAATGAGTTTCTACCTCTACAATGAGCAGTTCTTC
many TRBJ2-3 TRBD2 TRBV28 CASSFPGGQSDTQYF TGTGCCAGCAGTTTCCCGGGAGGGCAGTCAGATACGCAGTATTTT
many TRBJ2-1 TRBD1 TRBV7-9 CASSPDRAGHEQFF TGTGCCAGCAGCCCAGACAGGGCGGGCCATGAGCAGTTCTTC
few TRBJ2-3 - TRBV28 CASSPHLDTQYF TGTGCCAGCAGTCCACACTTGGATACGCAGTATTTT